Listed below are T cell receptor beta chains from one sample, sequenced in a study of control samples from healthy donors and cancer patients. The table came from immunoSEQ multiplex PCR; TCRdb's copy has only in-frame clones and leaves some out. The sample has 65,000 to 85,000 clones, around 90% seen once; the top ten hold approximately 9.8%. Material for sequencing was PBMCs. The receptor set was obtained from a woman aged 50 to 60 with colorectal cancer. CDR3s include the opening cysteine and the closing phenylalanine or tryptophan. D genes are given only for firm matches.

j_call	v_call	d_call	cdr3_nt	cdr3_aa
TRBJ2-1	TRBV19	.	TGTGCCAGTAGTATTGGCTCGAAAGAACACAATGAGCAGTTCTTC	CASSIGSKEHNEQFF
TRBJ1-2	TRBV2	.	TGTGCCAGCACCTTCTTAAAAGGGGGGTCTGGTGGCTACACCTTC	CASTFLKGGSGGYTF
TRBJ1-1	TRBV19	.	TGTGCCACCACGCCAGTCCGGGGGCTGAACACTGAAGCTTTCTTT	CATTPVRGLNTEAFF
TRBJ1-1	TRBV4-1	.	TGCGCCAGCAGCCAAGTCACTACCACTGAAGCTTTCTTT	CASSQVTTTEAFF
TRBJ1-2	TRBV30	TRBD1	TGTGCCTGGAGTGGGACAGGGTTTAACTATGGCTACACCTTC	CAWSGTGFNYGYTF
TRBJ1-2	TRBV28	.	TGTGCCAGCAGTTTCGATACAGCTTCGGAGGGCTACACCTTC	CASSFDTASEGYTF
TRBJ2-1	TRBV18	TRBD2	TGTGCCAGCTCCTCGGGGGAGGGGCCCTACAATGAGCAGTTCTTC	CASSSGEGPYNEQFF
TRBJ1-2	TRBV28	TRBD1	TGTGCCAGCAGTTCCGACGGGACAGAGAAAGGCTACACCTTC	CASSSDGTEKGYTF
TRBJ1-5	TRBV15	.	TGTGCCACCAGCAGAGTCAGGGAAAGCAATCAGCCCCAGCATTTT	CATSRVRESNQPQHF
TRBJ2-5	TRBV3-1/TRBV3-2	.	TGTGCCAGCAGCCAGATCCAAGAGACCCAGTACTTC	CASSQIQETQYF
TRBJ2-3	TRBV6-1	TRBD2	TGTGCCAGCAGTGAACGCGGGGGGGCCTCCCCAGATACGCAGTATTTT	CASSERGGASPDTQYF
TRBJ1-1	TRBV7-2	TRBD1	TGTGCCAGCAGCTTAGTGTCAGGGGGAGGGAACACTGAAGCTTTCTTT	CASSLVSGGGNTEAFF
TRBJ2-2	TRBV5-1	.	TGCGCCAGCAGCTTGAAACAGGTGGGGAACACCGGGGAGCTGTTTTTT	CASSLKQVGNTGELFF
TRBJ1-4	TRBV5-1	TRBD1	TGCGCCAGCAGCTCGCCGGGACAGGGGCACGAAAAACTGTTTTTT	CASSSPGQGHEKLFF